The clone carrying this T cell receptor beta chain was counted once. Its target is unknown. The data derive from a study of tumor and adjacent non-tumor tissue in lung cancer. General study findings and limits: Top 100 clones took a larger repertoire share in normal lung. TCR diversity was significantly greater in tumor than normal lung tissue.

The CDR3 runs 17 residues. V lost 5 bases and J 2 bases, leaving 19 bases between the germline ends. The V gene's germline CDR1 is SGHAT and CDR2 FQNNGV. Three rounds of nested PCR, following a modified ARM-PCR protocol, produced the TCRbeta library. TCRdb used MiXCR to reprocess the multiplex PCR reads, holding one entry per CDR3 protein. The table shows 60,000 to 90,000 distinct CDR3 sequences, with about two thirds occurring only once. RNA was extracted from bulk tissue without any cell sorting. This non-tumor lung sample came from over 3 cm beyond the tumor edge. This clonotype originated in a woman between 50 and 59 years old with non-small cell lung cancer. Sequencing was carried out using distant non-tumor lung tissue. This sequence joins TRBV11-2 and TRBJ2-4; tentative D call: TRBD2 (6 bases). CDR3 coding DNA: TGTGCCAGCAGCCTCACGACTAGTGGGAGAACCAAAAACATTCAGTACTTC. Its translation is CASSLTTSGRTKNIQYF. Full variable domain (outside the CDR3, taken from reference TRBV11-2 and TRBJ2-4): EAGVAQSPRYKIIEKRQSVAFWCNPISGHATLYWYQQILGQGPKLLIQFQNNGVVDDSQLPKDRFSAERLKGVDSTLKIQPAKLEDSAVYLCASSLTTSGRTKNIQYFGAGTRLSVL.